This T cell receptor beta chain stems from a study of blood T cell repertoires in COVID-19. Study background: Nucleic acid was either cDNA or gDNA, and it came from T cells, B-cell-depleted T cells, or PBMCs.

In this sample, this clone turned up once. Original analysis: Amplification of reference gene primers provided the estimated nucleated cell counts. Using immunoSEQ multiplex PCR, the repertoire was profiled, and TCRdb retains in-frame clones only, with some absent. D and trimming come from the DNA, and the V and J calls and clone size come from that table. The profile shows tens of thousands of clones, over 75% of them singletons. Seattle's cohort entered during active infection and was followed longitudinally. Germline assignment: CDR1 SGHRS and CDR2 YFSETQ. V dropped 1 base and J dropped 5 bases, with 12 bases sitting between them. The CDR3 is 14 residues long.

This receptor was obtained from a woman aged 55 to 70 with COVID-19, enrolled during active disease. The chain joins TRBV5-1 to TRBJ2-5, with D possibly TRBD1 on 5 matching bases. Sample: peripheral blood. The chain's CDR3 is CASSLMAGQETQYF. The CDR3 nucleotides are TGCGCCAGCAGCTTGATGGCAGGGCAGGAGACCCAGTACTTC.